This TCR beta chain was identified during a study of monozygotic twins with cystic fibrosis. The overall study: Libraries were built from about 3 micrograms of fragmented DNA using around 14 PCR cycles.

Overall study results and limits: Low clonality (median roughly 0.009) suggested a mostly naive repertoire. Monozygotic CF twins shared more identical nucleotide clonotypes than unrelated patients. No link emerged between shared CDR3 counts and age, concordance or severity.

Produced via immunoSEQ multiplex PCR; TCRdb's table is partial and in-frame only. The table lists approximately 7,200 clones, approximately 93% of them singletons. As concerns this clone: Its antigen is still unknown.

The V end lost 4 bases, the J end lost 6 bases, and 13 bases lay between the germline ends. This CDR3 spans 13 amino acids. Per germline, CDR1 SGHTA and CDR2 FQGNSA. What was sequenced was blood. The receptor comes from a boy between 2 and 10 years old with cystic fibrosis. The chain carries TRBV7-2 and TRBJ2-7; D tentatively fits TRBD1 or TRBD2 (5 bases each). As DNA, the CDR3 is TGTGCCAGCAGCTCCTTGGGGACCGGCGAGCAGTACTTC. Translation: CASSSLGTGEQYF.